These 25 T cell receptor beta chains were all obtained from the same sample, sequenced in a study of OX40 agonist ivuxolimab in advanced cancers. Profiling relied on immunoSEQ multiplex PCR, and the TCRdb table lists in-frame clones only, not all of them. The table includes about 130,000 clones, 93% detected once. This sample comprised CD4+ or CD8+ T cells sorted from blood, obtained in a trial of the OX40 agonist ivuxolimab. The origin of the receptors is an adult with an advanced solid tumor such as melanoma, head and neck, liver or kidney cancer.

The rearrangement uses TRBV6-6 and TRBJ1-4, with a weak D call TRBD1 (5 bases). Germline V CDR1 and CDR2: MNHNY, SVGAGI (reference sequence). Trimming stripped 2 bases from V and 2 bases from J, with 12 bases between. CDR3 size: 16 residues. The CDR3 spells CASSYIGDATNEKLFF. For the CDR3, the DNA is TGTGCCAGCAGTTACATCGGGGACGCTACTAATGAAAAACTGTTTTTT.

This clone was picked up one time. The chain joins TRBV19 to TRBJ2-5; TRBD2 agrees at 9 bases. The CDR3 is 17 amino acids. J was trimmed by 5 bases and V by 5 bases; bases with no gene match: 15. Germline V gives CDR1 LNHDA, CDR2 SQIVND (reference sequence). In DNA form, the CDR3 reads TGTGCCAGTAGTGCCCCAATTATAGCGGGAGTAAGGGAGACCCAGTACTTC. It translates to CASSAPIIAGVRETQYF.

The chain links TRBV2 to TRBJ1-4; no clear D gene. The CDR3 has 13 amino acids. V was cut by 8 bases and J by 8 bases, with 15 bases left in between. Per germline, CDR1 SNHLY and CDR2 FYNNEI. In DNA form, the CDR3 reads TGTGCCAGCTCACAGTTGGGCCCAGAAAAACTGTTTTTT. Translating gives CASSQLGPEKLFF.

Written as DNA, the CDR3 is TGTGCCTGGAGTCCCGGGACAGGGGTCGGAGATACGCAGTATTTT. Its protein product is CAWSPGTGVGDTQYF. V is TRBV30 and J is TRBJ2-3; TRBD1 matches at 10 bases. CDR1 and CDR2 (germline): GTSNPN, SVGIG (reference sequence). The CDR3 is 15 residues long. After removal of 2 bases from V and 5 bases from J, the junction contained 7 bases not matched to a gene.

The chain carries TRBV6-5 and TRBJ2-5; 9 positions agree with TRBD2. The DNA end is a closer match to TRBJ2-7, so the J assignment may be wrong. Germline lookup yields CDR1 MNHEY and CDR2 SVGAGI. The CDR3 runs 14 residues. This CDR3 is CASRKLAGHHEQYF. The CDR3 DNA reads TGTGCCAGCAGGAAACTAGCGGGCCACCACGAGCAGTACTTC.

This clone was picked up one time. The V gene is TRBV19, the J gene TRBJ1-4; no reliable D call. Trimming took 5 bases from V and 2 from J, leaving 18 bases between them. Germline CDR1 is LNHDA and CDR2 is SQIVND (reference sequence). The CDR3 extends over 17 amino acids. This CDR3 reads CASSLWSVGATNEKLFF. DNA of the CDR3: TGTGCCAGTAGTCTTTGGTCGGTGGGTGCGACTAATGAAAAACTGTTTTTT.

The rearrangement uses TRBV5-4 and TRBJ1-2; no clear D gene. Germline V gene sequence: CDR1 SGHNT, CDR2 YYREEE (reference sequence). The CDR3 is 13 residues long. Trimming removed 7 bases from V and 8 bases from J, with 18 bases in between. CDR3 residues: CASGDGGPWGYTF. The CDR3 DNA reads TGTGCCAGCGGCGACGGAGGTCCGTGGGGCTACACCTTC.

The chain is built from TRBV15 and TRBJ1-6; the D is unclear. The CDR3 is 17 amino acids. Between the trimmed V and J ends, which lost 5 bases and 4 bases, there was a span of 18 bases. Germline V gives CDR1 LNHNV, CDR2 YYDKDF (reference sequence). CDR3 sequence (DNA): TGTGCCACCAGCTGGCTGTCCCGGGCCTCATATAATTCACCCCTCCACTTT. This encodes CATSWLSRASYNSPLHF.

The rearrangement links TRBV9 to TRBJ2-3; D remains unclear. The CDR3 length is 15 residues. Looked up from germline, CDR1 is SGDLS and CDR2 is YYNGEE. V was trimmed by 0 bases and J by 5 bases, leaving 13 bases between them. CDR3 sequence reads: CASSVDRAWGDTQYF. In DNA, the CDR3 is TGTGCCAGCAGCGTAGATAGGGCCTGGGGAGATACGCAGTATTTT. The full variable domain, rest sourced from reference TRBV9 and TRBJ2-3, is DSGVTQTPKHLITATGQRVTLRCSPRSGDLSVYWYQQSLDQGLQFLIQYYNGEERAKGNILERFSAQQFPDLHSELNLSSLELGDSALYFCASSVDRAWGDTQYFGPGTRLTVL.

The chain links TRBV6-5 to TRBJ2-1, with TRBD1 matching 9 bases. Germline V CDR1 and CDR2: MNHEY, SVGAGI. After removal of 2 bases from V and 12 bases from J, the junction contained 5 bases not matched to a gene. The CDR3 runs 13 residues. The CDR3 DNA is TGTGCCAGCAGTTACGGGACAGGGAGTCGGCAGTTCTTC. Its translation: CASSYGTGSRQFF.

The chain has TRBV7-3 and TRBJ2-7, with D possibly matching TRBD1 (6 bases). Germline V CDR1 and CDR2: SGHTA, FQGTGA. The CDR3 consists of 15 residues. The V end lost 5 bases, the J end lost 2 bases, and 16 bases lay between the germline ends. In DNA form, the CDR3 reads TGTGCCAGCAGCCAGACAGGACTGGGGGCCTACGAGCAGTACTTC. Encoded protein: CASSQTGLGAYEQYF.

A single count supports this clone. J is TRBJ2-6 and V is TRBV28; a weak D match, TRBD2 (6 bases). With 8 bases removed from V and 2 bases from J, the gap between germline ends came to 13 bases. In germline, CDR1 is MDHEN, CDR2 SYDVKM. The CDR3 contains 15 residues. In nucleotides, the CDR3 is TGTGCCAGCTTACACCGGGGGACTGGGGCCAACGTCCTGACTTTC. It specifies CASLHRGTGANVLTF.

The count of this clone is one. The rearrangement links TRBV9 to TRBJ2-1; D unresolved. The CDR3 sequence is 13 residues long. Trimming removed 0 bases from V and 10 bases from J, with 11 bases in between. CDR1 is SGDLS and CDR2 is YYNGEE in the germline V gene. This CDR3 reads CASSVEGLREQFF. As DNA, the CDR3 is TGTGCCAGCAGCGTAGAGGGTCTGCGGGAGCAGTTCTTC.

The rearrangement joins TRBV6-5 to TRBJ1-1; tentatively, D is TRBD1 (5 bases). The CDR3 totals 14 residues. Trimming left V 7 bases short and J 4 bases short, with 16 bases between. The germline gives CDR1 MNHEY, CDR2 SVGAGI. As DNA, the CDR3 is TGTGCCAGCAATTATAGGGGTTTAGGCACTGAAGCTTTCTTT. Its protein is CASNYRGLGTEAFF.

The chain uses TRBV5-4 and TRBJ1-1; tentative D call: TRBD1 (6 bases). There are 14 residues in the CDR3. The V end lost 5 bases, the J end lost 2 bases, and 13 bases lay between the germline ends. Germline V gives CDR1 SGHNT, CDR2 YYREEE (reference sequence). The CDR3 nucleotides read TGTGCCAGCAGTATGGGGGGGCTAAACACTGAAGCTTTCTTT. The encoded protein is CASSMGGLNTEAFF.

The rearrangement links TRBV5-5 to TRBJ1-3; TRBD1 matches at 8 bases. This CDR3 has 16 residues. Per the germline V gene, CDR1 is SGHKS and CDR2 is YYEKEE (reference sequence). V lost 0 bases, J lost 2 bases, and 4 bases stayed unmatched. CDR3 sequence (DNA): TGTGCCAGCAGCTTGGCAGGGGGCGGTACTGGAAACACCATATATTTT. It specifies CASSLAGGGTGNTIYF.

The chain uses TRBV5-1 and TRBJ2-2, with 9 bases that match TRBD2. There are 15 residues in the CDR3. With 2 bases clipped from V and 3 bases from J, the junction kept 2 bases outside the gene matches. Germline V gene data show CDR1 as SGHRS and CDR2 as YFSETQ. The CDR3 region is CASSLRLADTGELFF. The CDR3 DNA sequence: TGCGCCAGCAGCTTAAGACTAGCGGACACCGGGGAGCTGTTTTTT.

Points on this clone: Other DNA sequences from this sample encode an identical CDR3 as well. This chain uses TRBV6-1 with TRBJ2-7; no firm D call. CDR3 length: 15 amino acids. With 0 bases removed from V and 2 bases from J, the gap between germline ends came to 11 bases. CDR1 and CDR2 from the germline V gene are MNHNS and SASEGT. The CDR3 protein is CASSEALSGPYEQYF. The CDR3 nucleotides are TGTGCCAGCAGTGAAGCCCTATCAGGCCCCTACGAGCAGTACTTC.

The V call is TRBV18, the J call TRBJ2-1, with D unresolved. Germline CDR1 and CDR2: KGHSH and LQKENI. Trimming took 2 bases from V and 0 from J, leaving 8 bases between them. The CDR3 contains 15 residues. CDR3 loop: CASSPRVSSYNEQFF. In DNA, the CDR3 is TGTGCCAGCTCACCAAGGGTAAGCTCCTACAATGAGCAGTTCTTC.

The V call is TRBV27, the J call TRBJ2-1, with D hard to call. In germline, CDR1 is MNHEY, CDR2 SMNVEV (reference sequence). This CDR3 spans 15 amino acids. V lost 4 bases, J lost 0 bases, and 10 bases lay in between. The DNA for the CDR3 is TGTGCCAGCAGTTCGACGATCAGCTCCTACAATGAGCAGTTCTTC. It encodes CASSSTISSYNEQFF.

The chain couples TRBV11-3 to TRBJ1-3; D call uncertain. Per the germline V gene, CDR1 is SGHNT and CDR2 is YENEEA. The length of the CDR3 is 15 residues. V was trimmed by 0 bases and J by 0 bases, leaving 6 bases between them. CDR3 residues: CASSLEGLSGNTIYF. The CDR3 DNA follows: TGTGCCAGCAGCTTAGAAGGCCTCTCTGGAAACACCATATATTTT.

The chain couples TRBV6-5 to TRBJ1-2; no reliable D call. The germline gives CDR1 MNHEY, CDR2 SVGAGI. Between the trimmed V and J ends, which lost 0 bases and 4 bases, there was a span of 6 bases. The CDR3 contains 13 residues. DNA of the CDR3: TGTGCCAGCAGTTACTCGATGGTCTATGGCTACACCTTC. Its protein is CASSYSMVYGYTF.

This chain joins TRBV6-6 and TRBJ1-1; D is unclear. Trimming took off 0 bases at V and 2 bases at J, with 7 bases between the two ends. This CDR3 spans 14 amino acids. CDR1 and CDR2 (germline): MNHNY, SVGAGI (reference sequence). In DNA form, the CDR3 reads TGTGCCAGCAGTTACTCGAGAAGTAACACTGAAGCTTTCTTT. It specifies CASSYSRSNTEAFF.

This sequence joins TRBV5-6 and TRBJ1-6, with unresolved D. The CDR3 is made up of 12 amino acids. Germline CDR1 is SGHDT and CDR2 is YYEEEE. V lost 0 bases to trimming and J lost 15 bases, with 10 bases between them. The CDR3 bases are TGTGCCAGCAGCTTGGTACGGTCAGTCCTCCACTTT. Protein product: CASSLVRSVLHF.

This chain uses TRBV9 with TRBJ2-7, with 9 bases fitting TRBD2. The CDR3 contains 15 residues. CDR1 and CDR2 (germline): SGDLS, YYNGEE. V trimming: 0 bases; J trimming: 7 bases; junction bases outside the gene matches: 8. The CDR3, as DNA: TGTGCCAGCAGCGTAGCAAGCGGGGGGCTACAGGAGCAGTACTTC. This gives the protein CASSVASGGLQEQYF.